This entry concerns a single TCR beta chain. Which antigen it targets is not known. One base away there is no much larger clone; base qualities are not given. Collaborating institutions collected whole blood in K2EDTA tubes following their own protocols. For TCRbeta analysis, collaborators shipped samples in one of three forms: frozen whole blood, isolated PBMCs, or DNA extracted from either of those sample types. The source of the sample is a study of blood T cell repertoires in COVID-19 (dated by TCRdb to between 2020 and 2021). Some background on the complete study: Samples from collaborators originated in the United States, Italy and Spain and spanned both the acute and convalescent phases of COVID-19. The material from the prospective study consisted of cDNA or gDNA derived from T cells, B-cell-depleted T cells, or PBMCs. Samples came from the ongoing ImmuneRACE study (first 160 participants) plus 1,254 subjects from 6 global collaborators. Nearly every sample came with metadata listing a de-identified subject ID, COVID-19 status, age in years and sex. The repertoires were made available in a free public database intended to serve as a resource for research on the immune response to SARS-CoV-2. Where available, HLA class I and class II types were obtained from metadata supplied by the sample provider rather than from assay-based typing. Deeply sampled blood TCRbeta repertoires from subjects exposed to, actively infected with, or recovered from COVID-19 were included in the dataset.

The immunoSEQ Assay, a bias-controlled multiplex PCR, was used to amplify TCRbeta CDR3 regions from genomic DNA. In the source study's methods: The number of nucleated cells in each sample was estimated by amplification of reference gene primers within the assay. Sequence reads were collapsed and filtered to measure the absolute abundance of every unique TCRbeta CDR3 rearrangement. For each sample, productive Simpson clonality was calculated as the square root of Simpson's diversity index across productive rearrangements. The table comes from immuneACCESS by way of TCRdb, which keeps in-frame sequences with V and J called. Part of the clones is missing from these tables; in studies checked, under half for an unresolved V gene and the rest for unknown reasons. The DNA was the basis for D and trimming; V, J and clone size are from that table. The sample contains roughly 190,000 clones, 60% to 85% of them found a single time. The ten most abundant clones make up roughly 8.7% of the sample.

General study outcomes and caveats: How much clinical and demographic metadata was included differed by source and by participant, and the metadata was provided uncurated.

The CDR3 measures 15 amino acids from cysteine to phenylalanine. CDR3 DNA only is kept here, 45 bases in frame from base 1. CDR1 and CDR2 were assigned from the germline V gene (reference sequence) as GTSNPN and SVGIG. V was cut back by 2 bases and J by 1 base, leaving a gap of 14 bases between them. The source of this sequence is a woman aged 50 to 60 with active or convalescent COVID-19. The chain was built from TRBV30 and TRBJ1-1; a confident D gene designation cannot be given. Sequenced input: peripheral blood. The CDR3 here reads CAWSLSGQRNTEAFF. The DNA is TGTGCCTGGAGTCTCAGCGGGCAGCGGAACACTGAAGCTTTCTTT. With the rest looked up from the reference TRBV30 and TRBJ1-1 genes rather than sequenced, the full variable domain is SQTIHQWPATLVQPVGSPLSLECTVEGTSNPNLYWYRQAAGRGLQLLFYSVGIGQISSEVPQNLSASRPQDRQFILSSKKLLLSDSGFYLCAWSLSGQRNTEAFFGQGTRLTVV.